This T cell receptor (beta chain) was sequenced during a study of blood T cell repertoires in COVID-19. The CDR3 has 17 amino acids. With V trimmed by 1 base and J by 4 bases, 5 bases remained unmatched. Germline V lookup: CDR1 LGHNA, CDR2 YSLEER. TCRdb's copy holds only in-frame clones and misses some; the assay was immunoSEQ multiplex PCR. The sample records 230,000 or so clones, 81% being singletons. The chain links TRBV4-3 to TRBJ1-4; 11 nucleotides agree with TRBD1. The sequenced sample consisted of peripheral blood. The TCR sequence derives from a woman of 80 years or more with COVID-19, enrolled during active disease. CDR3 sequence (DNA): TGCGCCAGCAGCCAAGGGGGGACAGGGGGAAATAATGAAAAACTGTTTTTT. As protein: CASSQGGTGGNNEKLFF.